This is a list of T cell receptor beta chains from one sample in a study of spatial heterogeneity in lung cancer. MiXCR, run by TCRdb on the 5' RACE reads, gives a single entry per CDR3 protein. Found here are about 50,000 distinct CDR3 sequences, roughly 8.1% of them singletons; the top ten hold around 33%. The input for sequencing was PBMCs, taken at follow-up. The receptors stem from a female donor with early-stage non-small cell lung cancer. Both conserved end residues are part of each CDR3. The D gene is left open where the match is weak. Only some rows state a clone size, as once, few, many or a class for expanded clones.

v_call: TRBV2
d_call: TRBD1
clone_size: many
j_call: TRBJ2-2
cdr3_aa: CASRGQGGTGELFF
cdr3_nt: TGTGCCAGCAGGGGACAGGGGGGCACCGGGGAGCTGTTTTTT

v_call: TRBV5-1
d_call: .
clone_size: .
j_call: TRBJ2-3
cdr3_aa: CASSPPDGRAFTDTQYF
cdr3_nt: TGCGCCAGCAGCCCCCCCGATGGCAGGGCCTTCACAGATACGCAGTATTTT

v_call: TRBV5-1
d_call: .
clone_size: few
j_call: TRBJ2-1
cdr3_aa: CASGVGLAFVYEQFF
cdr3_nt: TGCGCCAGCGGGGTCGGTCTAGCGTTTGTCTATGAGCAGTTCTTC

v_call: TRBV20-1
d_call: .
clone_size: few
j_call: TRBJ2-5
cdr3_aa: CSKKSDKETQYF
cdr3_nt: TGCAGTAAAAAGTCGGACAAAGAGACCCAGTACTTC

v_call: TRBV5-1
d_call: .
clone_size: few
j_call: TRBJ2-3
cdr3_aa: CASSRRDTFTDTQYF
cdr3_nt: TGCGCCAGCAGCCGCAGGGACACCTTCACAGATACGCAGTATTTT

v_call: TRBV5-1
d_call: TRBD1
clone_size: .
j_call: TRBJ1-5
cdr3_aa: CASSPSTGEGNQPQHF
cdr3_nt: TGCGCCAGCAGCCCTTCGACAGGGGAGGGCAATCAGCCCCAGCATTTT

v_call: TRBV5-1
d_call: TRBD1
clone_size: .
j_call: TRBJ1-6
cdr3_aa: CASGTGVNSPLHF
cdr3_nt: TGCGCCAGCGGAACAGGGGTAAATTCACCCCTCCACTTT

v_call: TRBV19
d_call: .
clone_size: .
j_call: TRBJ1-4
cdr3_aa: CASSILQATNEKLFF
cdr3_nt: TGTGCCAGTAGTATCCTGCAGGCAACTAATGAAAAACTGTTTTTT

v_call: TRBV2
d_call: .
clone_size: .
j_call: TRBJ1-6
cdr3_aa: CASGTWISSPLHF
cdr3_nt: TGTGCCAGCGGGACGTGGATTTCTTCACCCCTCCACTTT

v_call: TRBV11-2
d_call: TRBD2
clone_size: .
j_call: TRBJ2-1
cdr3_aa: CASSYGLAGNNEQFF
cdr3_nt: TGTGCCAGCAGCTATGGACTAGCGGGGAACAATGAGCAGTTCTTC

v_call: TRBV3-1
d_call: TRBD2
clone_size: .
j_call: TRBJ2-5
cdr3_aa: CASSLLAGGYFQETQYF
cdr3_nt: TGTGCCAGCAGCCTACTAGCGGGGGGCTACTTCCAAGAGACCCAGTACTTC

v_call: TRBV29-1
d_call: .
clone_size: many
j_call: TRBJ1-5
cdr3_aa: CSVDSGDQPQHF
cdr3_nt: TGCAGCGTTGATAGTGGCGATCAGCCCCAGCATTTT

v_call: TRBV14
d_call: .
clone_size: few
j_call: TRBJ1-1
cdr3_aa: CASSQVPGLTFSAEAFF
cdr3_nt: TGTGCCAGCAGCCAAGTCCCGGGCCTTACCTTTAGCGCTGAAGCTTTCTTT

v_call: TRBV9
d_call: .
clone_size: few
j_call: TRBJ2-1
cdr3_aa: CASSVLAELSNNEQFF
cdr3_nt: TGTGCCAGCAGCGTATTAGCGGAACTTTCCAACAATGAGCAGTTCTTC

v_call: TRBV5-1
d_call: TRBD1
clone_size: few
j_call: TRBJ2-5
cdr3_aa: CASSLGQGIETQYF
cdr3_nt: TGCGCCAGCAGCTTGGGACAGGGGATTGAGACCCAGTACTTC

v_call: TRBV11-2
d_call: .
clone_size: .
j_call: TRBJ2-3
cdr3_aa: CASSLTALGQYF
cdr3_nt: TGTGCCAGCAGCTTAACGGCCCTTGGGCAGTATTTT

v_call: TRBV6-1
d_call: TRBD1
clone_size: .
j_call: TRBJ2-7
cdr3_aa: CASSERTGVPYEQYF
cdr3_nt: TGTGCCAGCAGTGAAAGGACAGGGGTTCCCTACGAGCAGTACTTC

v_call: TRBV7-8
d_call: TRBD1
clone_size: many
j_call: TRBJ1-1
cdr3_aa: CASSSFIGGVGNTEAFF
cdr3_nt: TGTGCCAGCAGCTCCTTCATAGGGGGCGTAGGAAACACTGAAGCTTTCTTT

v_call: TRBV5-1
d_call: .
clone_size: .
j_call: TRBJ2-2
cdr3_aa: CASSSEGTGELFF
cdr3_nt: TGCGCCAGCAGCTCAGAAGGGACCGGGGAGCTGTTTTTT

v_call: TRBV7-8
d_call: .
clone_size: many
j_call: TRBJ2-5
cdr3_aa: CASSLDTGMQETQYF
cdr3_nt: TGTGCCAGCAGCTTAGATACAGGGATGCAAGAGACCCAGTACTTC

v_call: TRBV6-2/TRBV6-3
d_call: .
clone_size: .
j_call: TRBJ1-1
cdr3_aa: CASSYRGMNTEAFF
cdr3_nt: TGTGCCAGCAGTTACAGGGGTATGAACACTGAAGCTTTCTTT

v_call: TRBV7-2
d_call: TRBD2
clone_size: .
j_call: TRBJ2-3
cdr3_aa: CASSFLAATTDTQYF
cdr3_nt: TGTGCCAGCAGCTTTCTAGCGGCGACCACAGATACGCAGTATTTT

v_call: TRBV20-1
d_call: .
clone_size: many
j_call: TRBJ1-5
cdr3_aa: CSGVGGNQPQHF
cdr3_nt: TGCAGTGGCGTCGGCGGAAATCAGCCCCAGCATTTT

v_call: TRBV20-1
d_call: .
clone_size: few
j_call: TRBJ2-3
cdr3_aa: CSARSRESTDTQYF
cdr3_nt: TGCAGTGCTAGAAGTCGGGAAAGCACAGATACGCAGTATTTT

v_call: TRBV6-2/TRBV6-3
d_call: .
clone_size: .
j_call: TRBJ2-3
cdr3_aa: CASSYSAGSGTDTQYF
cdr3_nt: TGTGCCAGCAGTTACAGCGCGGGGAGTGGCACAGATACGCAGTATTTT

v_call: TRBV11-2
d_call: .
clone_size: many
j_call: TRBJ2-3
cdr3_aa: CASSLNGITDTQYF
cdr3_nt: TGTGCCAGCAGCTTAAACGGAATCACAGATACGCAGTATTTT

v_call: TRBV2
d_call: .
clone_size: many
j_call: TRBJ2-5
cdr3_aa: CASSGTGQETQYF
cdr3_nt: TGTGCCAGCAGCGGGACTGGACAAGAGACCCAGTACTTC

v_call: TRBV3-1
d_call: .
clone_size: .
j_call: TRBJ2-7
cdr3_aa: CASSPLGGSSYEQYF
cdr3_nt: TGTGCCAGCAGCCCCCTTGGGGGCTCCTCCTACGAGCAGTACTTC

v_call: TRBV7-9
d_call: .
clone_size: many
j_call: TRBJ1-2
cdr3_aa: CASSLVPAPDYGYTF
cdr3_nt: TGTGCCAGCAGCTTAGTTCCGGCCCCTGACTATGGCTACACCTTC

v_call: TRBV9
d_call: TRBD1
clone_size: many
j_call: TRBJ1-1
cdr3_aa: CASSVTGENTEAFF
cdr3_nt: TGTGCCAGCAGCGTAACAGGGGAAAACACTGAAGCTTTCTTT

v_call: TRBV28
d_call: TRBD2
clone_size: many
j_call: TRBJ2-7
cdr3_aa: CASSPTSASSGFSYEQYF
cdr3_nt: TGTGCCAGCAGTCCGACCTCAGCGTCTAGCGGTTTTTCCTACGAGCAGTACTTC